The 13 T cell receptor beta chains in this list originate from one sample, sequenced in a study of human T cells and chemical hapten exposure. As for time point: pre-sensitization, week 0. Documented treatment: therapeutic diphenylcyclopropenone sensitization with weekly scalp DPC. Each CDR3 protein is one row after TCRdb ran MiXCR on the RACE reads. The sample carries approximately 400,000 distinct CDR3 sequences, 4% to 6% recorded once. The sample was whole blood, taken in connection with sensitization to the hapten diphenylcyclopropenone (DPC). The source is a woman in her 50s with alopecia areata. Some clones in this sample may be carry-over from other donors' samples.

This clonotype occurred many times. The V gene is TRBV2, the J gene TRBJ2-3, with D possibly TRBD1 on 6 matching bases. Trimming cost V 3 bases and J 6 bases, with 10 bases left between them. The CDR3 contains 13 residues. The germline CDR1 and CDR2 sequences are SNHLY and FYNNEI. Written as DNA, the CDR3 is TGTGCCAGCAGTGATGGGACATACGATACGCAGTATTTT. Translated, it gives CASSDGTYDTQYF. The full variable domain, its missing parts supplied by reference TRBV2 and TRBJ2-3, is EPEVTQTPSHQVTQMGQEVILRCVPISNHLYFYWYRQILGQKVEFLVSFYNNEISEKSEIFDDQFSVERPDGSNFTLKIRSTKLEDSAMYFCASSDGTYDTQYFGPGTRLTVL.

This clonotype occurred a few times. Written as DNA, the CDR3 is TGTGCCAGTCACAGGGACACCGGGGAGCTGTTTTTT. Translated: CASHRDTGELFF. The rearrangement uses TRBV2 and TRBJ2-2, with D possibly matching TRBD1 (6 bases). Trimming left V 9 bases short and J 3 bases short, with 8 bases between. Germline V gene lookup returns CDR1 SNHLY and CDR2 FYNNEI. This CDR3 spans 12 amino acids.

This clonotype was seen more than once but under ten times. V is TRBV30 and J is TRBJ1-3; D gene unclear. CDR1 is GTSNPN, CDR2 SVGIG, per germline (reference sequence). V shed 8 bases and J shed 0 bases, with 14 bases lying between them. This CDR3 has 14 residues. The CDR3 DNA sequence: TGTGCCGGAGCCGACGGAAACTCTGGAAACACCATATATTTT. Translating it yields CAGADGNSGNTIYF.

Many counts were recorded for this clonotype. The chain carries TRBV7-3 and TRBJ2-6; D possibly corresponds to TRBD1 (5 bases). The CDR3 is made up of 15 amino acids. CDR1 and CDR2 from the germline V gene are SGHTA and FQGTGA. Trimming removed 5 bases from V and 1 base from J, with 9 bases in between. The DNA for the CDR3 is TGTGCCAGCAGCCCCCAGGGATCTGGGGCCAACGTCCTGACTTTC. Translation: CASSPQGSGANVLTF.

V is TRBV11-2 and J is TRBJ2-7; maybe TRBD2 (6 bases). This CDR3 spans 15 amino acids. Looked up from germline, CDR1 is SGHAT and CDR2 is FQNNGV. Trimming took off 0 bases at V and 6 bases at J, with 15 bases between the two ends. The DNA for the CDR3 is TGTGCCAGCAGCTTAGAACCCGGGACTTCCGCCGAGCAGTACTTC. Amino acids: CASSLEPGTSAEQYF. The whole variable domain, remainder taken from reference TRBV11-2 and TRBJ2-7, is EAGVAQSPRYKIIEKRQSVAFWCNPISGHATLYWYQQILGQGPKLLIQFQNNGVVDDSQLPKDRFSAERLKGVDSTLKIQPAKLEDSAVYLCASSLEPGTSAEQYFGPGTRLTVT.

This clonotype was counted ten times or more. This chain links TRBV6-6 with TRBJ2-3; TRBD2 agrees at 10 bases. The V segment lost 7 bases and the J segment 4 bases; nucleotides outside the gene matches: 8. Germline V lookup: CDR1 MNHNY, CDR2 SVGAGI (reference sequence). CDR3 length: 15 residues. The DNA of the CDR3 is TGTGCCAGCACCACTCTAGCGGGGGCGTCAGATACGCAGTATTTT. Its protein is CASTTLAGASDTQYF.

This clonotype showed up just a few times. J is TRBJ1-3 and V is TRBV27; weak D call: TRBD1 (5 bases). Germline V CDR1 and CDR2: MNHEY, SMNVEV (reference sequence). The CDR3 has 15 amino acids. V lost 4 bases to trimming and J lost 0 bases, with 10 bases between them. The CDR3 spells CASSSQGISGNTIYF. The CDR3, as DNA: TGTGCCAGCAGTTCGCAGGGAATCTCTGGAAACACCATATATTTT.

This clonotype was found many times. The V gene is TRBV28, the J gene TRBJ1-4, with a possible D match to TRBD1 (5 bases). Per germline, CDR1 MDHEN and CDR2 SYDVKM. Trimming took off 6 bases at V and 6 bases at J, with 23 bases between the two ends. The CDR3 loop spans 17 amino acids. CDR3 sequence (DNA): TGTGCCAGCAGACCTCCCCGGGACCCCCGGAGTTATGAAAAACTGTTTTTT. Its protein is CASRPPRDPRSYEKLFF.

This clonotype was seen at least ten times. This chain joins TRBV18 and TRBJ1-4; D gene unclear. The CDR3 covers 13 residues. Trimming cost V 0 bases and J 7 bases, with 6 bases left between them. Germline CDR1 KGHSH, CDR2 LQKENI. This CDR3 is CASSPPAGEKLFF. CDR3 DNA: TGTGCCAGCTCACCACCGGCGGGTGAAAAACTGTTTTTT.

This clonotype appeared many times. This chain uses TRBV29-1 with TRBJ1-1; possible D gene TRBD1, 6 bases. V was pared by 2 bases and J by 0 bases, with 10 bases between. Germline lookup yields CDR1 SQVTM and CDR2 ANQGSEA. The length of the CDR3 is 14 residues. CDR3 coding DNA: TGCAGCGTTGAAAGGGACAAAGTGAACACTGAAGCTTTCTTT. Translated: CSVERDKVNTEAFF.

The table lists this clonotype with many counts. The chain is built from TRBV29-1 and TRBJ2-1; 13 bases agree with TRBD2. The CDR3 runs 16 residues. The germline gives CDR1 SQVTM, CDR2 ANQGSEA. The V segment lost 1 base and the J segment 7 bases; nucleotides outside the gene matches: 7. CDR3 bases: TGCAGCGTTGAAGGGACTAGCGGGAGCGTAGTGAATGAGCAGTTCTTC. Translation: CSVEGTSGSVVNEQFF.

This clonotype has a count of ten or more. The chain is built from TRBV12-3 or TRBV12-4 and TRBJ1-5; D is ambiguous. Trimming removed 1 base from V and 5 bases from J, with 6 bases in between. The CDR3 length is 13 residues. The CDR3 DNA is TGTGCCAGCAGTTTAGGCCGTGATCAGCCCCAGCATTTT. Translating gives CASSLGRDQPQHF.

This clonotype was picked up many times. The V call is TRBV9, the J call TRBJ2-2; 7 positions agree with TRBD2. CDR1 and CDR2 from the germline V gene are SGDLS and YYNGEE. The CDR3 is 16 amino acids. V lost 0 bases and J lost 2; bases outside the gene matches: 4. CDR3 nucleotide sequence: TGTGCCAGCAGCGTAGCTCTAGCGGAAAACACCGGGGAGCTGTTTTTT. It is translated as CASSVALAENTGELFF.